Listed here is a single T cell receptor beta chain. Per the original data handling: Estimation of nucleated cell counts was performed using reference gene primer amplification. Profiling relied on immunoSEQ multiplex PCR, and the TCRdb table lists in-frame clones only, not all of them. That table gives V, J and clone size, and the DNA gave D and trimming. The repertoire holds fewer than 350,000 clones, with 70% to 90% as singletons. The sample comes from a study of blood T cell repertoires in COVID-19. On the study more broadly: The United States, Italy and Spain supplied acute and convalescent COVID-19 samples. The analysed material was cDNA or gDNA that came from T cells, B-cell-depleted T cells, or PBMCs.

Germline-derived CDR1 and CDR2 are SGHRS and YFSETQ. The trim removed 5 bases at V and 5 bases at J, leaving 16 bases unmatched. The CDR3 runs 18 residues. The TCR originated in a human donor in a cohort sampled during active COVID-19. The rearrangement links TRBV5-1 to TRBJ1-3, with 10 bases that match TRBD1. The specimen was peripheral blood. CDR3 amino acids: CASREGMAGTGARNTIYF. The CDR3 DNA is TGCGCCAGCAGGGAGGGGATGGCCGGGACAGGGGCACGAAACACCATATATTTT.